The TCR beta chain described here comes from a study of blood T cell repertoires in COVID-19. Looking at the study overall: Sources were T cells, B-cell-depleted T cells, or PBMCs; the material itself was cDNA or gDNA.

The CDR3 covers 13 residues. Germline V gives CDR1 SGHNT, CDR2 YENEEA. Trimming stripped 1 base from V and 4 bases from J, with 7 bases between. In the original analysis: Cell counts per sample came from amplifying reference gene primers. Profiling relied on immunoSEQ multiplex PCR, and the TCRdb table lists in-frame clones only, not all of them. V and J calls and clone size are those listed in that table; D and trimming were worked out from the DNA. The table has around 59,000 clones, around 90% seen once. The sequenced sample consisted of peripheral blood. This TCR derives from a man between 60 and 75 years old with acute or convalescent COVID-19. The chain links TRBV11-3 to TRBJ1-2; unclear D gene. CDR3 nucleotides: TGTGCCAGCAGCTTAGGTCGCAGCTATGGCTACACCTTC. Its protein product is CASSLGRSYGYTF.